These T cell receptor beta chains were read from a single sample in a study of cytomegalovirus exposure and HLA in healthy donors. Repertoires were generated with immunoSEQ multiplex PCR, while TCRdb's copy carries only in-frame clones and drops some. The sample holds some 93,000 clones, roughly a tenth seen once. Sequenced: PBMCs. All receptors derive from a man aged 50-59 years in good health and CMV-seropositive. Each CDR3 is given with its conserved first and last residue. D genes are given only for firm matches. Rows may omit the clone size; those that give it use once, few, many or a size class.

v_call	clone_size	d_call	j_call	cdr3_nt	cdr3_aa
TRBV6-6	NA	NA	TRBJ1-2	TGTGCCAGCAGGAAGCCTACAGCTCCCTATGGCTACACCTTC	CASRKPTAPYGYTF
TRBV28	NA	NA	TRBJ2-5	TGTGCCAGCAGCCGCTCCCGACGGGAGCGGGAGACCCAGTACTTC	CASSRSRRERETQYF
TRBV6-1	NA	NA	TRBJ1-6	TGTGCCAGCAGTGAAGAGGCAGGGACTTATTCACCCCTCCACTTT	CASSEEAGTYSPLHF
TRBV4-1	few	NA	TRBJ2-2	TGCGCCAGCAGCCATGGGGGGTTGTTCAACACCGGGGAGCTGTTTTTT	CASSHGGLFNTGELFF
TRBV28	few	TRBD1	TRBJ1-2	TGTGCCAGCAGTCTTCACAGAGGGGGCGGCTATGGCTACACCTTC	CASSLHRGGGYGYTF
TRBV19	few	NA	TRBJ1-6	TGTGCCAGTAGTAGAGCCTCAAGCTATAATTCACCCCTCCACTTT	CASSRASSYNSPLHF
TRBV7-3	NA	TRBD2	TRBJ2-1	TGTGCCAGCAGCCTCAGCGGGGAGCGGGGAAGATACAATGAGCAGTTCTTC	CASSLSGERGRYNEQFF
TRBV6-5	NA	NA	TRBJ1-1	TGTGCCAGCAGTTACTCGTCCGGGTCTGAAGCTTTCTTT	CASSYSSGSEAFF
TRBV2	few	NA	TRBJ2-1	TGTGCCAGCACGGGCGGGGCATTCTACAATGAGCAGTTCTTC	CASTGGAFYNEQFF
TRBV7-2	NA	NA	TRBJ2-1	TGTGCCAGCAGCTTATGGTCAACTAGCAATGAGCAGTTCTTC	CASSLWSTSNEQFF
TRBV6-1	few	TRBD1	TRBJ1-3	TGTGCCAGCAGTCCAACAGGGCAGGGGGTAGGCACCATATATTTT	CASSPTGQGVGTIYF
TRBV19	few	TRBD1	TRBJ2-1	TGTGCCAGTTGGGGACAGGGTTACAATGAGCAGTTCTTC	CASWGQGYNEQFF
TRBV6-5	few	NA	TRBJ1-3	TGTGCCAGCAGGGCAGGATTCTCTGGAAACACCATATATTTT	CASRAGFSGNTIYF
TRBV25-1	NA	NA	TRBJ2-2	TGTGCCAGCGAAGGAGGGGACACCGGGGAGCTGTTTTTT	CASEGGDTGELFF
TRBV25-1	NA	NA	TRBJ2-7	TGTGCCAGCAGTGAATATATATACGAGCAGTACTTC	CASSEYIYEQYF
TRBV7-9	few	NA	TRBJ2-3	TGTGCCAGCAGCCTGGACAAGAGCACAGATACGCAGTATTTT	CASSLDKSTDTQYF
TRBV15	NA	TRBD2	TRBJ2-2	TGTGCCACCAGCAGATCTAGCGGGACTAACACCGGGGAGCTGTTTTTT	CATSRSSGTNTGELFF
TRBV30	NA	NA	TRBJ2-5	TGTGCCTCCCACCTGGACAGCAGGTCCGAGACCCAGTACTTC	CASHLDSRSETQYF